This T cell receptor beta chain originates from a study of blood T cell repertoires in COVID-19. Study details: PBMCs, B-cell-depleted T cells, or T cells provided the cDNA or gDNA that made up the material.

The junction had 10 bases not matched to a gene; V was cut back by 2 bases and J by 7 bases. In germline, CDR1 is SGHAT, CDR2 FQNNGV. The CDR3 is 16 amino acids. The protocol was immunoSEQ multiplex PCR, while the TCRdb copy is restricted to in-frame clones and leaves out a portion. The table lists more than 15,000 clones, 80% to 90% of them singletons, with around 7.7% in the top ten. Sequencing used peripheral blood. The origin of this receptor is a woman aged 55-69 years with active COVID-19. V and J are TRBV11-2 and TRBJ1-2; 10 nucleotides line up with TRBD1. CDR3 in amino acids: CASSLWVTGGGSGYTF. Here the CDR3 DNA reads TGTGCCAGCAGCTTATGGGTGACAGGGGGCGGGTCTGGCTACACCTTC.